The T cell receptor (beta chain) described here comes from a study of human T cells and chemical hapten exposure. Study-wide context: DPC at 0.01% went onto the upper back in patch tests, read at 6 days.

Described time point: patch test 3, about 24 weeks after DPC sensitization. The treatment is: therapeutic diphenylcyclopropenone sensitization with weekly scalp DPC. About this clonotype: Its specificity is unknown.

The library tagged individual cDNA molecules with unique molecular identifiers. TCRdb used MiXCR to reprocess the RACE reads, holding one entry per CDR3 protein. In the table there are 100,000 or so distinct CDR3 sequences, around 35% of which are singletons. This CDR3 contains 14 residues. Germline CDR1 is MNHNY and CDR2 is SVGAGI (reference sequence). The V and J ends lost 3 bases and 0 bases respectively, with 7 bases between them. Study results and caveats: With regard to DPC sensitization, TCRs above 1 in 1000 frequency did not change.

The specimen comprised whole blood, sampled in connection with sensitization to the hapten diphenylcyclopropenone (DPC). V usage is TRBV6-6 and J usage is TRBJ2-3; D uncertain. The source of this sequence is a man in his forties with alopecia areata. Some clones in this sample may be carry-over from other donors' samples. CDR3 bases: TGTGCCAGCAGTTATACCGTGAGCACAGATACGCAGTATTTT. It encodes CASSYTVSTDTQYF.